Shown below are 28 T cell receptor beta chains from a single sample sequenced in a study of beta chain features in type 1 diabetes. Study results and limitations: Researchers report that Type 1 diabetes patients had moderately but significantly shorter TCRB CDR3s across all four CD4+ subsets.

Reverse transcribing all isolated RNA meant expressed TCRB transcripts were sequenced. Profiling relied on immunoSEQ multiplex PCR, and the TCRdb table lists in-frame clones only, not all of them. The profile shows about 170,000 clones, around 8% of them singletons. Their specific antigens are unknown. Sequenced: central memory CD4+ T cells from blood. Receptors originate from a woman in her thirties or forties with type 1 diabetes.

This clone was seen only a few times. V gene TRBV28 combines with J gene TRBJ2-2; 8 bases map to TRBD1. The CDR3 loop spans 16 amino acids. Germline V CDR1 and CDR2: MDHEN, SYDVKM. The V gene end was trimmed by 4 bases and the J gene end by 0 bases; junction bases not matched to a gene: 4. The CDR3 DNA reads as TGTGCCAGCAGTTCACCGGGACAGGCGAACACCGGGGAGCTGTTTTTT. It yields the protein CASSSPGQANTGELFF.

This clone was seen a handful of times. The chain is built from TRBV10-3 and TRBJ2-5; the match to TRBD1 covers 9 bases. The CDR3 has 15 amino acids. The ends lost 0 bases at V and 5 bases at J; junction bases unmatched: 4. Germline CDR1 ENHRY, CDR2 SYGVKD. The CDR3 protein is CAISESRTGVETQYF. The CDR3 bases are TGTGCCATCAGTGAGTCGCGGACAGGGGTTGAGACCCAGTACTTC.

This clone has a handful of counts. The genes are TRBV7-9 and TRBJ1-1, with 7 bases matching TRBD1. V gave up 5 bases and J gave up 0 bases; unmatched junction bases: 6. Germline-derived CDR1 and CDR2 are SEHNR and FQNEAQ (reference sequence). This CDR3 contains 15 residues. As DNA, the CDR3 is TGTGCCAGCAGCCTCGAGACAGGGATGAACACTGAAGCTTTCTTT. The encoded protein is CASSLETGMNTEAFF.

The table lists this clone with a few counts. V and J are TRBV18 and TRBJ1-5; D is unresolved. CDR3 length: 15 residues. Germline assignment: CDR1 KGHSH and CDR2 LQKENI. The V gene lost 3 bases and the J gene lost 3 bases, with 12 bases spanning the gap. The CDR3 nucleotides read TGTGCCAGCTCACCGAGCCGGGTCATCAATCAGCCCCAGCATTTT. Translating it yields CASSPSRVINQPQHF.

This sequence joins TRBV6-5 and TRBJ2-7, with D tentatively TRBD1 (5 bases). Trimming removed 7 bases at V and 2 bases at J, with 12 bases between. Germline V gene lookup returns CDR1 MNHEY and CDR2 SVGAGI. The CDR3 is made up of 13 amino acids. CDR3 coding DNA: TGTGCCAGCAAACGAAGACAGACCTACGAGCAGTACTTC. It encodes CASKRRQTYEQYF.

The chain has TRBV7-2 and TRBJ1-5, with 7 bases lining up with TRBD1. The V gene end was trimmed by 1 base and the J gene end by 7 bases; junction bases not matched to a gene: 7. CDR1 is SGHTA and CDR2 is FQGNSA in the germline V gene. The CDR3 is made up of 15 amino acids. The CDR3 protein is CASSLDRGGQQPQHF. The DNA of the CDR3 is TGTGCCAGCAGCTTAGACAGGGGCGGACAGCAGCCCCAGCATTTT.

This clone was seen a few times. The CDR3 reads CASRLEETQYF. For the CDR3, the DNA is TGTGCCAGCAGACTTGAGGAGACCCAGTACTTC. V usage is TRBV28 and J usage is TRBJ2-5; D unclear. Germline lookup yields CDR1 MDHEN and CDR2 SYDVKM. The ends were cut back, 6 bases at V and 5 bases at J, with 7 bases in the middle. This CDR3 has 11 residues.

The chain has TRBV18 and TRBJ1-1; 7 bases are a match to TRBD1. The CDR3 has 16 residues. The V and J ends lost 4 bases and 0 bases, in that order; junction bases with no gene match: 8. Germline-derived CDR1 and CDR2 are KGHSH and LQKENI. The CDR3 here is CASSQRQGQMNTEAFF. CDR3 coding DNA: TGTGCCAGCTCACAGCGACAGGGTCAAATGAACACTGAAGCTTTCTTT.

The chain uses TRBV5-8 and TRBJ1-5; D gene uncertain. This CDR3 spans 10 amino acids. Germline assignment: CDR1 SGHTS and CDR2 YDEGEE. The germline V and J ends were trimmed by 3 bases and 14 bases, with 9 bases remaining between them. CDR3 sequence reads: CASSSGGEHF. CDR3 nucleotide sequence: TGTGCCAGCAGCTCGGGTGGCGAGCATTTT.

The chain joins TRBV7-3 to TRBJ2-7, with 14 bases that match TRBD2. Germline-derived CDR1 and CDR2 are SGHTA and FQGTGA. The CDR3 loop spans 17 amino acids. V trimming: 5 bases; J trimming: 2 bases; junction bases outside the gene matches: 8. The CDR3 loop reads CASSPQGLAGDPYEQYF. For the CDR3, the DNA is TGTGCCAGCAGCCCCCAGGGACTAGCGGGAGATCCCTACGAGCAGTACTTC.

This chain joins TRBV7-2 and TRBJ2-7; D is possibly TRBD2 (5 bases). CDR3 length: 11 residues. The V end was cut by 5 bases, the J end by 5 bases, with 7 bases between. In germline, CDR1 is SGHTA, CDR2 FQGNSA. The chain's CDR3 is CASSRGNEQYF. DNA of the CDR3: TGTGCCAGCAGCCGGGGAAACGAGCAGTACTTC.

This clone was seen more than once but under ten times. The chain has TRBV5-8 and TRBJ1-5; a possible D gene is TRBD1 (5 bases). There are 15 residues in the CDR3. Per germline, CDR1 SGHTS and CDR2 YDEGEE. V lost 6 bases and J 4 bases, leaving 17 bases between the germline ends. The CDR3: CASTNIGAGNQPQHF. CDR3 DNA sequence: TGTGCCAGCACCAACATAGGGGCAGGGAATCAGCCCCAGCATTTT. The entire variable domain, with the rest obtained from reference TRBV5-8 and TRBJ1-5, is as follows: EAGVTQSPTHLIKTRGQQATLRCSPISGHTSVYWYQQALGLGLQFLLWYDEGEERNRGNFPPRFSGRQFPNYSSELNVNALELEDSALYLCASTNIGAGNQPQHFGDGTRLSIL.

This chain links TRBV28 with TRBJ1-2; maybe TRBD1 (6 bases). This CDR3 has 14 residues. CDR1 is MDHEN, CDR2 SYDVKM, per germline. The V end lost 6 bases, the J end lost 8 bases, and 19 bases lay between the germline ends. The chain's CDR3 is CASSDYTGQQGYTF. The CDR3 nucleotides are TGTGCCAGCAGCGATTACACAGGGCAACAGGGCTACACCTTC.

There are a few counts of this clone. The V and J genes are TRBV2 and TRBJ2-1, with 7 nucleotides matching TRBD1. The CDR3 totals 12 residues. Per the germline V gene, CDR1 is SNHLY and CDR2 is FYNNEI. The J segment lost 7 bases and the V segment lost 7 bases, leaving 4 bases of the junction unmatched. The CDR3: CASTPRGNEQFF. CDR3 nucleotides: TGTGCCAGCACTCCCAGGGGGAATGAGCAGTTCTTC.

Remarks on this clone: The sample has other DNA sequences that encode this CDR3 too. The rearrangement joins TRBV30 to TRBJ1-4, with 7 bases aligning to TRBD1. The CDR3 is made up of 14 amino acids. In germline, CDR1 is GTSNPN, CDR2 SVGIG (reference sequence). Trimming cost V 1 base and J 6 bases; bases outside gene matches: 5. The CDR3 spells CAWSAGDRDEKLFF. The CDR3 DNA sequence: TGTGCCTGGAGTGCTGGGGACAGAGATGAAAAACTGTTTTTT.

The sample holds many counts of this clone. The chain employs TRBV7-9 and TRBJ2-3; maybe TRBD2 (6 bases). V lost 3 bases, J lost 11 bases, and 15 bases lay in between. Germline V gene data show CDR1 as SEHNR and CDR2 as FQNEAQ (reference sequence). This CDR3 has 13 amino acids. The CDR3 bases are TGTGCCAGCAGCTTCTCGGGAGAAGGGATGCAGTATTTT. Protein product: CASSFSGEGMQYF.

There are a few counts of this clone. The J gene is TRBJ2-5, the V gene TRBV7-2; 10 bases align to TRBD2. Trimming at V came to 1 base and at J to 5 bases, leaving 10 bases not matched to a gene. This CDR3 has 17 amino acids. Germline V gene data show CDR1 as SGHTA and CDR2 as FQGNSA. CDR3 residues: CASSLGLVAGGAETQYF. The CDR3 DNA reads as TGTGCCAGCAGCTTAGGTTTGGTAGCGGGGGGCGCGGAGACCCAGTACTTC.

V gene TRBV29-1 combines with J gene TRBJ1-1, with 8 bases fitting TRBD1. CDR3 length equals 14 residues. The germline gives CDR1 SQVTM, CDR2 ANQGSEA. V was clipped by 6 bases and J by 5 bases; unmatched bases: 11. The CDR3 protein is CSVRYDRGRTEAFF. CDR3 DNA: TGCAGCGTGAGATACGACAGGGGAAGGACTGAAGCTTTCTTT. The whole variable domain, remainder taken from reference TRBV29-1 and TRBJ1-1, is SAVISQKPSRDICQRGTSLTIQCQVDSQVTMMFWYRQQPGQSLTLIATANQGSEATYESGFVIDKFPISRPNLTFSTLTVSNMSPEDSSIYLCSVRYDRGRTEAFFGQGTRLTVV.

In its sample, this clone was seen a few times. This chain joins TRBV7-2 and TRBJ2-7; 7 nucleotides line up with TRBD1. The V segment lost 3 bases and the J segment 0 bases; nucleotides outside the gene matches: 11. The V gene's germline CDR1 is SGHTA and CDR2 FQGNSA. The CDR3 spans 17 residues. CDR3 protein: CASSFRPVGQVSYEQYF. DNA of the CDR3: TGTGCCAGCAGCTTCCGGCCGGTCGGACAGGTCTCCTACGAGCAGTACTTC.

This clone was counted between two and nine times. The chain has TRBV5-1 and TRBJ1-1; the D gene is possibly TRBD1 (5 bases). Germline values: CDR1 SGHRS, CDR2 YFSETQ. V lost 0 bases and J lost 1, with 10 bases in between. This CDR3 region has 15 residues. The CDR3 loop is CASSLGRGENTEAFF. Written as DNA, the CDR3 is TGCGCCAGCAGCTTGGGAAGGGGTGAGAACACTGAAGCTTTCTTT. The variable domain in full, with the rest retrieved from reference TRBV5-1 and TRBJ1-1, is KAGVTQTPRYLIKTRGQQVTLSCSPISGHRSVSWYQQTPGQGLQFLFEYFSETQRNKGNFPGRFSGRQFSNSRSEMNVSTLELGDSALYLCASSLGRGENTEAFFGQGTRLTVV.

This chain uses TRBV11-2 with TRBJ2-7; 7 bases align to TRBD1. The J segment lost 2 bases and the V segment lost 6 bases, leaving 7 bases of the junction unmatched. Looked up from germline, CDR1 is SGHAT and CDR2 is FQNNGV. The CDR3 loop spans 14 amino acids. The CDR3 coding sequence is TGTGCCAGCAGGGGACAGCTCGCCGCCTACGAGCAGTACTTC. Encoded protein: CASRGQLAAYEQYF.

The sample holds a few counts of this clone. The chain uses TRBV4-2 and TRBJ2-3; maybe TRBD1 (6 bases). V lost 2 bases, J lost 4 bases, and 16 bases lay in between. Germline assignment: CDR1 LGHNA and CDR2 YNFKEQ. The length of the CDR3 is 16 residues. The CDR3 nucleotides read TGTGCCAGCAGCCAACCGGGACACATGGCTGCAGATACGCAGTATTTT. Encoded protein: CASSQPGHMAADTQYF.

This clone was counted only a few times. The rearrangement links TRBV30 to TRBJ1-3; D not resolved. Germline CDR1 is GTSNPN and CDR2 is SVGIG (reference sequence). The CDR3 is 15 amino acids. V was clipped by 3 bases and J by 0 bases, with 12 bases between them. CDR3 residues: CAWRYDASSGNTIYF. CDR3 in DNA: TGTGCCTGGAGGTACGATGCGAGCTCTGGAAACACCATATATTTT.

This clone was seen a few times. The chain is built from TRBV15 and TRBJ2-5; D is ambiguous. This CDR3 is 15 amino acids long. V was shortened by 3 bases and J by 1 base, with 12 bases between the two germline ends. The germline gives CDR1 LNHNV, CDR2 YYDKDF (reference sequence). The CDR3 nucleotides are TGTGCCACCAGCAGGGCATTGGGCCTCCAAGAGACCCAGTACTTC. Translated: CATSRALGLQETQYF.

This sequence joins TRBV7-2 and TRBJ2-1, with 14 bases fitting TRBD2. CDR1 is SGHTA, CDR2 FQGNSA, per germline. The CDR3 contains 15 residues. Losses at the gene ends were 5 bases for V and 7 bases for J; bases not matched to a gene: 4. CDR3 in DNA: TGTGCCAGCAGCCCTGGGACTAGCGGGAGTAATGAGCAGTTCTTC. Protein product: CASSPGTSGSNEQFF.

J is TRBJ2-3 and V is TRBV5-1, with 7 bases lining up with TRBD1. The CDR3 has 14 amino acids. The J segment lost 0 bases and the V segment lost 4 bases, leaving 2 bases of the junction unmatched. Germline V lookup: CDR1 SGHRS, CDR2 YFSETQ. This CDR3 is CASSPTGSTDTQYF. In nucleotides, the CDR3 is TGCGCCAGCAGCCCGACAGGGAGCACAGATACGCAGTATTTT. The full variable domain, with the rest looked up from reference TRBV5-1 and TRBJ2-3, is KAGVTQTPRYLIKTRGQQVTLSCSPISGHRSVSWYQQTPGQGLQFLFEYFSETQRNKGNFPGRFSGRQFSNSRSEMNVSTLELGDSALYLCASSPTGSTDTQYFGPGTRLTVL.

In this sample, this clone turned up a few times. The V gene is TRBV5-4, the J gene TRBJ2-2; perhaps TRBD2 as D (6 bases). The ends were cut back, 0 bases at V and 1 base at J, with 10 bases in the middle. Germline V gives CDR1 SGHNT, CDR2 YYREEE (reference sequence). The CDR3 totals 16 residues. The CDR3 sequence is CASSLGRGLNTGELFF. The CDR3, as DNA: TGTGCCAGCAGCTTGGGGAGGGGCCTGAACACCGGGGAGCTGTTTTTT.

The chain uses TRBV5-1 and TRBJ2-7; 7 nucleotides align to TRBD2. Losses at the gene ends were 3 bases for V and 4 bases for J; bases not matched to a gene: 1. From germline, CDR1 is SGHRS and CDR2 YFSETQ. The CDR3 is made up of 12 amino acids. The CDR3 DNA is TGCGCCAGCAGCTGGGAGGGGTACGAGCAGTACTTC. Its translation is CASSWEGYEQYF. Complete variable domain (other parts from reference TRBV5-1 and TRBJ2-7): KAGVTQTPRYLIKTRGQQVTLSCSPISGHRSVSWYQQTPGQGLQFLFEYFSETQRNKGNFPGRFSGRQFSNSRSEMNVSTLELGDSALYLCASSWEGYEQYFGPGTRLTVT.